One and the same sample provided the 8 T cell receptor beta chains below, sequenced in a study of T cells after posttransplantation cyclophosphamide. Treatment was busulfan-fludarabine conditioning, a marrow graft, and cyclophosphamide on days +3 and +4. Profiled with immunoSEQ multiplex PCR; TCRdb holds only in-frame clones, not every one. The sample carries more than 8,500 clones, around 85% recorded once. This sample comprised PBMCs, obtained after allogeneic stem cell transplant with posttransplant cyclophosphamide. Receptor source: a female patient in her 40s who received an allogeneic stem cell transplant from an unrelated donor, was CMV-positive, and had no GVHD. Some T cells may originate from the graft donor.

The table lists this clone with a count of one. The CDR3 protein is CASTDGGAYDTGELFF. CDR3 sequence (DNA): TGCGCCAGCACAGACGGGGGGGCTTACGACACCGGGGAGCTGTTTTTT. This sequence joins TRBV5-1 and TRBJ2-2; TRBD2 agrees at 8 bases. Germline V gene lookup returns CDR1 SGHRS and CDR2 YFSETQ. Germline trimming cut 6 bases from V and 3 bases from J; bases unmatched to any gene: 10. The CDR3 consists of 16 residues.

The chain is built from TRBV4-1 and TRBJ1-5, with a weak D call TRBD1 (6 bases). There are 16 residues in the CDR3. Trimming left V 4 bases short and J 2 bases short, with 15 bases between. CDR1 MGHRA and CDR2 YSYEKL come from the germline V gene. The CDR3 DNA follows: TGCGCCAGCAGCCGGGCACCGGGACAAGGCAATCAGCCCCAGCATTTT. Amino acids: CASSRAPGQGNQPQHF.

The chain is built from TRBV6-6 and TRBJ1-2; TRBD1 is a possible D gene (5 bases). Germline CDR1 MNHNY, CDR2 SVGAGI (reference sequence). Between the trimmed V and J ends, which lost 5 bases and 7 bases, there was a span of 14 bases. CDR3 length equals 13 residues. In DNA form, the CDR3 reads TGTGCCAGCAGTAGGAGCGGGGACGGTGGCTACACCTTC. It specifies CASSRSGDGGYTF.

J is TRBJ2-1 and V is TRBV11-2; 15 bases are a match to TRBD2. This CDR3 spans 16 amino acids. The V gene's germline CDR1 is SGHAT and CDR2 FQNNGV. The V segment lost 5 bases and the J segment 9 bases; nucleotides outside the gene matches: 8. CDR3 amino acids: CASSNGLAGGRGEQFF. The CDR3 coding sequence is TGTGCCAGCAGCAACGGACTAGCGGGGGGGCGGGGTGAGCAGTTCTTC.

V usage is TRBV15 and J usage is TRBJ2-2, with 8 bases identical to TRBD2. Germline V gene data show CDR1 as LNHNV and CDR2 as YYDKDF (reference sequence). The CDR3 has 16 residues. The V and J ends lost 3 bases and 6 bases, in that order; junction bases with no gene match: 9. The CDR3 bases are TGTGCCACCAGCAGGGCACCCGGGACTAGTGCCGGGGAGCTGTTTTTT. Translated: CATSRAPGTSAGELFF. The full variable domain, with the rest looked up from reference TRBV15 and TRBJ2-2, is DAMVIQNPRYQVTQFGKPVTLSCSQTLNHNVMYWYQQKSSQAPKLLFHYYDKDFNNEADTPDNFQSRRPNTSFCFLDIRSPGLGDTAMYLCATSRAPGTSAGELFFGEGSRLTVL.

This clone was observed a few times. This chain connects TRBV6-6 to TRBJ2-2, with 12 bases that match TRBD2. CDR1 and CDR2 from the germline V gene are MNHNY and SVGAGI (reference sequence). The CDR3 contains 16 residues. The V gene end was trimmed by 2 bases and the J gene end by 7 bases; junction bases not matched to a gene: 5. The DNA of the CDR3 is TGTGCCAGCAGTTACAGACTAGCGGGGGAGGGCGGGGAGCTGTTTTTT. Protein sequence: CASSYRLAGEGGELFF.

The chain couples TRBV4-3 to TRBJ2-7; a possible D gene is TRBD1 (6 bases). This CDR3 spans 14 amino acids. The V gene's germline CDR1 is LGHNA and CDR2 YSLEER. V was cut by 2 bases and J by 4 bases, with 12 bases left in between. CDR3 region: CASSQTRGRYEQYF. CDR3 in DNA: TGCGCCAGCAGCCAAACCAGGGGAAGATACGAGCAGTACTTC.

This clone was picked up a small number of times. The V gene is TRBV5-6, the J gene TRBJ1-3; D uncertain. The CDR3 covers 14 residues. Germline CDR1 reads SGHDT; CDR2 reads YYEEEE. V lost 2 bases to trimming and J lost 6 bases, with 12 bases between them. CDR3 residues: CASSFSPDINTIYF. The CDR3 coding sequence is TGTGCCAGCAGCTTTTCGCCAGACATAAACACCATATATTTT.